One and the same sample provided the 10 T cell receptor beta chains below, sequenced in a study of breast tumors, draining lymph nodes, adjacent tissues (TCRdb year 2016). The library relied on multiplex PCR. For sequencing, an Illumina HiSeq 2000 was employed. In-frame beta chains were kept once TCRdb had trimmed the public reads at Q25 with fastp and called clones with MiXCR. Duplicate CDR3 protein sequences are folded into a single record with the most common DNA and genes. The sample contains around 190,000 distinct CDR3 sequences, about 33% of them found a single time. 4% to 5.5% of the sample is in the top ten clones. The lymph node samples were taken from the axillary draining lymph nodes of breast cancer patients. The sequenced material came from axillary lymph node tissue. Source of these receptors: a female donor with breast cancer. Some clones in this sample may be carry-over from other donors' samples.

This clonotype was detected many times. The chain joins TRBV9 to TRBJ2-1, with 10 positions matching TRBD2. Germline CDR1 is SGDLS and CDR2 is YYNGEE. The CDR3 totals 15 residues. The V gene end was trimmed by 0 bases and the J gene end by 4 bases; junction bases not matched to a gene: 1. The CDR3 spells CASSVVAGGYNEQFF. The CDR3, as DNA: TGTGCCAGCAGCGTAGTAGCGGGAGGATACAATGAGCAGTTCTTC.

This clonotype has only a few counts. Being one base from a much bigger clone, this may be a read error. The chain is built from TRBV2 and TRBJ2-1; 9 bases match TRBD2. There are 18 residues in the CDR3. Germline lookup yields CDR1 SNHLY and CDR2 FYNNEI. As DNA, the CDR3 is TGTGCCAGCAGTGAGGGGACTAGCCTTCGCGCGTCCTACAATGAGCACTTCTTC. Its protein is CASSEGTSLRASYNEHFF.

The J gene is TRBJ1-6, the V gene TRBV5-6, with a tentative D call TRBD1 (6 bases). The V and J ends lost 1 base and 8 bases respectively, with 7 bases between them. The CDR3 loop spans 13 amino acids. Germline V gene data show CDR1 as SGHDT and CDR2 as YYEEEE. The CDR3 DNA follows: TGTGCCAGCAGCTTGAACAGGGATTCACCCCTCCACTTT. Translated, it gives CASSLNRDSPLHF.

This clonotype was detected a few times. The chain has TRBV6-1 and TRBJ1-2, with TRBD1 matching 7 bases. V was pared by 8 bases and J by 6 bases, with 12 bases of the junction left unmatched. The CDR3 loop spans 14 amino acids. Germline V lookup: CDR1 MNHNS, CDR2 SASEGT. The CDR3 is CASLDREWLNGYTF. In DNA form, the CDR3 reads TGTGCCAGCTTAGACAGGGAGTGGCTTAATGGCTACACCTTC.

About this clonotype: Possible read error: a much larger clone is one base away. This chain joins TRBV11-3 and TRBJ2-5; D is uncertain. The germline V gene has CDR1 SGHNT and CDR2 YENEEA. Trimming left V 1 base short and J 5 bases short, with 14 bases between. The CDR3 runs 15 residues. As DNA, the CDR3 is TGTGCCAGCAGCTTAGTTGGACCCCCCGGGGAGACCCAGTACTTC. Its translation: CASSLVGPPGETQYF.

This clonotype was observed at least ten times. The V gene is TRBV2, the J gene TRBJ2-1; D not resolved. V lost 7 bases and J lost 8, with 15 bases in between. Germline CDR1 and CDR2: SNHLY and FYNNEI. This CDR3 contains 13 residues. The CDR3 DNA reads TGTGCCAGCAATATGGAGTGGGCGGATGAGCAGTTCTTC. Its protein product is CASNMEWADEQFF.

Details on this clonotype: Possible read error: a much larger clone is one base away. Likely a read error: the CDR3 ends without its conserved phenylalanine or tryptophan. The chain employs TRBV7-2 and TRBJ2-5; D is undetermined. V was trimmed by 5 bases and J by 4 bases, leaving 14 bases between them. This CDR3 is built from 14 residues. The germline V gene has CDR1 SGHTA and CDR2 FQGNSA. The CDR3 loop is CASSRIRSGETQYL. The CDR3 nucleotides read TGTGCCAGCAGCCGAATACGATCGGGAGAGACCCAGTACCTC.

This clonotype came up a few times. V gene TRBV5-4 combines with J gene TRBJ2-2; D uncertain. The CDR3 is made up of 16 amino acids. Germline CDR1 SGHNT, CDR2 YYREEE (reference sequence). Between the trimmed V and J ends, which lost 6 bases and 0 bases, there was a span of 15 bases. The CDR3 nucleotides are TGTGCCAGCAAAAAAGGACCAGCCGCGAACACCGGGGAGCTGTTTTTT. This encodes CASKKGPAANTGELFF.

This clonotype has a count of ten or more. This chain links TRBV4-1 with TRBJ2-7; D is ambiguous. The V end was cut by 0 bases, the J end by 3 bases, with 9 bases between. This CDR3 spans 14 amino acids. The germline V gene has CDR1 MGHRA and CDR2 YSYEKL. The CDR3 loop reads CASSQEKGIYEQYF. The DNA for the CDR3 is TGCGCCAGCAGCCAAGAAAAGGGAATCTACGAGCAGTACTTC.

On this clonotype: A much larger clone differs by one base, so this may be a read error. The CDR3 ends on some other residue instead of the conserved phenylalanine or tryptophan, so this is likely a read error. The chain joins TRBV19 to TRBJ2-7; either TRBD1 or TRBD2 may supply D (5 bases each). V shed 6 bases and J shed 0 bases, with 18 bases lying between them. Germline loops: CDR1 LNHDA, CDR2 SQIVND (reference sequence). The CDR3 sequence is 16 residues long. The CDR3 region is CASSRDRDGSSYEQYS. The CDR3 DNA sequence: TGTGCCAGTAGCAGGGACCGGGACGGCAGCTCCTACGAGCAGTACTCC.